This T cell receptor beta chain derives from a study of cytomegalovirus exposure and HLA in healthy donors. Germline CDR1 SGHRS, CDR2 YFSETQ. V shed 0 bases and J 5 bases; nucleotides not matched to a gene: 4. CDR3 length equals 15 residues. This clone has just a few counts. The PCR contained 60 Vbeta and 13 Jbeta primers. Clones were read by immunoSEQ multiplex PCR, and TCRdb kept only the in-frame ones, dropping some. The table lists 130,000 or so clones, 75% to 85% of them singletons. The TCR was taken from a woman between 18 and 29 years old in good health and CMV-seropositive. Sequencing was performed on PBMCs. The V gene is TRBV5-1, the J gene TRBJ2-3; 9 bases fit TRBD2. The CDR3 DNA reads as TGCGCCAGCAGCTTGGCAGCGGGGGGAGGAGATACGCAGTATTTT. It codes for CASSLAAGGGDTQYF.